The 5 T cell receptor beta chains reported below all come from one sample, sequenced in a study of control samples from healthy donors and cancer patients. The table came from immunoSEQ multiplex PCR; TCRdb's copy has only in-frame clones and leaves some out. Among around 140,000 clones listed, about 90% were seen once. The source material was blood. The receptors derive from a man between 25 and 39 years old in good health.

This clone was seen only once. V and J are TRBV7-8 and TRBJ2-1; D is unresolved. The V end was cut by 0 bases, the J end by 7 bases, with 7 bases between. CDR3 length: 13 amino acids. The germline gives CDR1 SGHVS, CDR2 FQNEAQ. CDR3 sequence (DNA): TGTGCCAGCAGCTTAGCGAGATCAAATGAGCAGTTCTTC. Protein: CASSLARSNEQFF.

The chain employs TRBV7-9 and TRBJ1-2; D ambiguous. With 3 bases removed from V and 5 bases from J, the gap between germline ends came to 16 bases. This CDR3 is 15 amino acids long. Germline lookup yields CDR1 SEHNR and CDR2 FQNEAQ (reference sequence). In DNA form, the CDR3 reads TGTGCCAGCAGCTTCCCAGATTTACTTGCTTATGGCTACACCTTC. Protein: CASSFPDLLAYGYTF.

The J gene is TRBJ2-2, the V gene TRBV5-1; TRBD2 aligns across 13 bases. V dropped 4 bases and J dropped 6; count of bases not matched to a gene: 6. This CDR3 comprises 16 residues. Germline CDR1 is SGHRS and CDR2 is YFSETQ. CDR3 amino acids: CASSPTSGGAAGELFF. The CDR3 bases are TGCGCCAGCAGCCCCACTAGCGGGGGGGCCGCCGGGGAGCTGTTTTTT.

The rearrangement joins TRBV28 to TRBJ2-1; 9 nucleotides agree with TRBD1. The CDR3 extends over 13 amino acids. CDR1 and CDR2 (germline): MDHEN, SYDVKM. The junction had 4 bases not matched to a gene; V was cut back by 6 bases and J by 7 bases. The CDR3: CASRSGTGNEQFF. CDR3 bases: TGTGCCAGCAGATCGGGGACAGGGAATGAGCAGTTCTTC.

The CDR3 DNA sequence: TGTGCCAGCAGCTTAACAGGTTACGGAAACACCATATATTTT. Its protein product is CASSLTGYGNTIYF. This chain uses TRBV11-2 with TRBJ1-3, with D perhaps TRBD1 (5 bases). V gave up 2 bases and J gave up 4 bases, with 9 bases separating them. The length of the CDR3 is 14 residues. The germline V gene encodes CDR1 SGHAT and CDR2 FQNNGV.